The sequence of this T cell receptor beta chain was determined in a study of cytomegalovirus exposure and HLA in healthy donors. The study, taken as a whole, reports: Several V segments, TRBV6-2 and TRBV6-3 among them, could not be told apart and were dropped.

Primers included in the PCR were 60 Vbeta and 13 Jbeta primers. TCRdb's table, derived via immunoSEQ multiplex PCR, lists solely in-frame clones and lacks some. This sample has about 150,000 clones, with roughly three quarters found just once. A remark on this clone: Its antigen remains unknown.

Germline V gene lookup returns CDR1 LGHNA and CDR2 YNFKEQ. Deletions cut 0 bases from V and 2 bases from J, with 17 bases between. The CDR3 spans 18 residues. The gene calls are TRBV4-2 and TRBJ2-1, with a weak D call TRBD2 (5 bases). This receptor was obtained from a woman aged 40 to 50 in good health and CMV-seropositive. The sample consisted of PBMCs. In DNA, the CDR3 is TGTGCCAGCAGCCAAGACCCCCCCTTAGAGCGGACCTACAATGAGCAGTTCTTC. It codes for CASSQDPPLERTYNEQFF.